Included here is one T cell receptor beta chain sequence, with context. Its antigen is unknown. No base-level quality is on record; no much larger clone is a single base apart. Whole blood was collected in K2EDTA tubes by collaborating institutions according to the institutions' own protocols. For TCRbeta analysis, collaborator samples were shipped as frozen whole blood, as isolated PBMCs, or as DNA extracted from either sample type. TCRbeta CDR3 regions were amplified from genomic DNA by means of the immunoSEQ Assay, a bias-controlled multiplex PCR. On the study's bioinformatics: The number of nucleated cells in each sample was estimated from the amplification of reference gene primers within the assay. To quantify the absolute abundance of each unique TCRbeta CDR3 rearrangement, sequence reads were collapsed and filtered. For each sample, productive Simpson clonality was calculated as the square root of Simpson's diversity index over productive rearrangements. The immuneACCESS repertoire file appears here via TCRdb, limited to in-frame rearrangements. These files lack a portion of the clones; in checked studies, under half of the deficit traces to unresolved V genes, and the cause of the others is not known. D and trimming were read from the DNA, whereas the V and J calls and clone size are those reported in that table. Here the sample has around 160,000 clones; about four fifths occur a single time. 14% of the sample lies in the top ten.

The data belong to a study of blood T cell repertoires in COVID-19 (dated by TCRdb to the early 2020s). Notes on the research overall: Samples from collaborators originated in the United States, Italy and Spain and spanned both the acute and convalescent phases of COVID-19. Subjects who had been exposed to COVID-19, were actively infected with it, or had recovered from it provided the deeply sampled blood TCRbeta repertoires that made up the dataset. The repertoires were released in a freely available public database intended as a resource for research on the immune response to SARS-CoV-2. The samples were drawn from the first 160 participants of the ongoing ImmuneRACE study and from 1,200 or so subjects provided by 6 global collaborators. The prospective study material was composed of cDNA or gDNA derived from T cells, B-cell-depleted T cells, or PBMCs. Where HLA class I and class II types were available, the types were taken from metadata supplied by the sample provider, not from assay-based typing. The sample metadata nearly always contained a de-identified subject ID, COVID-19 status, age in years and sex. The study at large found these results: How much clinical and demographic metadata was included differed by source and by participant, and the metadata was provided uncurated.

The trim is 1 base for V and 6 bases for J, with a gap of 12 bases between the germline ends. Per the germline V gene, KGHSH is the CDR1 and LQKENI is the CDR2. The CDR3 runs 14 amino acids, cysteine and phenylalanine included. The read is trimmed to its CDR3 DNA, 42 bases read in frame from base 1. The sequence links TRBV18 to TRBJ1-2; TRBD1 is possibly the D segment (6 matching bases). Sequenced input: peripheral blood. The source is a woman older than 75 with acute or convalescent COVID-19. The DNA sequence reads TGTGCCAGCTCACCACTCAGGGGAAGGGATGGCTACACCTTC. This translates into CASSPLRGRDGYTF.